What follows are 9 T cell receptor beta chains derived from one specimen sequenced in a study of graft-versus-host responses after intestinal transplantation. Assay: immunoSEQ multiplex PCR; the TCRdb copy retains only in-frame clones and omits some. The table records 60,000 to 80,000 clones, roughly 91% of them present only once. No cognate antigen is known for these TCRs. The sample consisted of unstimulated CD8+ T cells sorted from spleen or lymph node cells, taken before intestinal transplant. The receptors were gathered from a human donor who received an intestinal transplant.

The chain couples TRBV27 to TRBJ1-5; 7 bases agree with TRBD1. The CDR3 consists of 14 residues. CDR1 MNHEY and CDR2 SMNVEV come from the germline V gene (reference sequence). Trimming cost V 3 bases and J 5 bases; bases outside gene matches: 4. CDR3 loop: CASSLGTVDQPQHF. The CDR3 region has the DNA TGTGCCAGCAGTTTGGGGACAGTGGATCAGCCCCAGCATTTT.

This chain links TRBV9 with TRBJ1-3, with D tentatively TRBD1 (5 bases). The CDR3 totals 17 residues. Per germline, CDR1 SGDLS and CDR2 YYNGEE. Trimming took 3 bases from V and 2 from J, leaving 18 bases between them. The CDR3 DNA sequence: TGTGCCAGCAGCGGCCAGGGTCCCCTCCGCCCTGGAAACACCATATATTTT. It specifies CASSGQGPLRPGNTIYF.

This clone was seen more than once but under ten times. The chain carries TRBV19 and TRBJ1-1; D ambiguous. The CDR3 spans 12 residues. Germline assignment: CDR1 LNHDA and CDR2 SQIVND (reference sequence). Deletions cut 1 base from V and 3 bases from J, with 3 bases between. The CDR3 loop reads CASSIADTEAFF. The CDR3 DNA is TGTGCCAGTAGTATAGCAGACACTGAAGCTTTCTTT. Based on the CDR3 plus reference TRBV19 and TRBJ1-1, the full variable domain is DGGITQSPKYLFRKEGQNVTLSCEQNLNHDAMYWYRQDPGQGLRLIYYSQIVNDFQKGDIAEGYSVSREKKESFPLTVTSAQKNPTAFYLCASSIADTEAFFGQGTRLTVV.

CDR3: CASSQDAGSISTDTQYF. The DNA of the CDR3 is TGTGCCAGCAGCCAAGATGCGGGTTCTATTAGCACAGATACGCAGTATTTT. This rearrangement joins TRBV4-2 to TRBJ2-3; possibly TRBD2 for D (5 bases). V lost 0 bases to trimming and J lost 0 bases, with 13 bases between them. The germline V gene encodes CDR1 LGHNA and CDR2 YNFKEQ. This CDR3 spans 17 amino acids.

The gene calls are TRBV2 and TRBJ2-1; no reliable D call. There are 12 residues in the CDR3. Germline V CDR1 and CDR2: SNHLY, FYNNEI. Here the CDR3 DNA reads TGTGCGGTCGCGAGAACGGTTGATGAGCAGTTCTTC. Its translation: CAVARTVDEQFF. Combining the CDR3 with reference TRBV2 and TRBJ2-1 gives the whole variable domain EPEVTQTPSHQVTQMGQEVILRCVPISNHLYFYWYRQILGQKVEFLVSFYNNEISEKSEIFDDQFSVERPDGSNFTLKIRSTKLEDSAMYFCAVARTVDEQFFGPGTRLTVL.

The rearrangement uses TRBV14 and TRBJ1-2; D unresolved. With 0 bases removed from V and 5 bases from J, the gap between germline ends came to 19 bases. CDR1 is SGHDN and CDR2 is FVKESK in the germline V gene. The length of the CDR3 is 17 residues. CDR3 protein: CASSQELLPLPLYGYTF. CDR3 DNA: TGTGCCAGCAGCCAAGAATTACTCCCGCTACCCCTATATGGCTACACCTTC. Full variable domain (outside the CDR3, taken from reference TRBV14 and TRBJ1-2): EAGVTQFPSHSVIEKGQTVTLRCDPISGHDNLYWYRRVMGKEIKFLLHFVKESKQDESGMPNNRFLAERTGGTYSTLKVQPAELEDSGVYFCASSQELLPLPLYGYTFGSGTRLTVV.

V and J are TRBV5-4 and TRBJ2-5; possible D gene TRBD1, 6 bases. Germline V gene sequence: CDR1 SGHNT, CDR2 YYREEE (reference sequence). The CDR3 totals 12 residues. The V end lost 4 bases, the J end lost 11 bases, and 15 bases lay between the germline ends. CDR3 in DNA: TGTGCCAGCAGCGGGGCCCCAGGGGAGCAGTACTTC. Its translation is CASSGAPGEQYF. The entire variable domain, with the rest obtained from reference TRBV5-4 and TRBJ2-5, is as follows: ETGVTQSPTHLIKTRGQQVTLRCSSQSGHNTVSWYQQALGQGPQFIFQYYREEENGRGNFPPRFSGLQFPNYSSELNVNALELDDSALYLCASSGAPGEQYFGPGTRLLVL.

This clone was detected only once. The chain joins TRBV4-1 to TRBJ1-1; possible D gene TRBD1, 5 bases. The V end lost 0 bases, the J end lost 4 bases, and 12 bases lay between the germline ends. Germline V lookup: CDR1 MGHRA, CDR2 YSYEKL. The CDR3 length is 15 residues. CDR3 nucleotide sequence: TGCGCCAGCAGCCAAGAGGTACCCCAGGGCACTGAAGCTTTCTTT. Translating gives CASSQEVPQGTEAFF.

The chain uses TRBV27 and TRBJ2-1, with TRBD2 matching over 9 bases. The CDR3 sequence is 15 residues long. V lost 2 bases to trimming and J lost 8 bases; unmatched junction nucleotides: 7. Germline V gene lookup returns CDR1 MNHEY and CDR2 SMNVEV (reference sequence). CDR3 amino acids: CASSLRAGGVDEQFF. CDR3 DNA sequence: TGTGCCAGCAGTTTAAGAGCGGGGGGTGTCGATGAGCAGTTCTTC.